This T cell receptor beta chain was captured by sequencing in a study of beta chain features in type 1 diabetes. The authors sorted CD4+ naive, central memory, regulatory and stem cell-like memory cells via CD45RO/CCR7/CD25/CD127/CD95/CD27. The sequenced template was cDNA made from the entire isolated RNA. Measured with immunoSEQ multiplex PCR; TCRdb has only the in-frame clones, and not every one. The sample has a few hundred thousand clones, about a fifth seen once. On this clone itself: Its target is unknown.

Study outcomes and limitations: Shorter TCRB CDR3s, moderately but significantly so, were found in Type 1 diabetes patients in all four CD4+ subsets. The VDJ junctions of type 1 diabetes patients carried fewer insertions and more deletions.

The source of this sequence is a woman between 40 and 50 years old with type 1 diabetes. What was sequenced was naive CD4+ T cells from blood.

The DNA for the CDR3 is TGTGCCAGCAGTTCTAGCGGGGCCTACAATGAGCAGTTCTTC. Translated: CASSSSGAYNEQFF. This chain joins TRBV6-6 and TRBJ2-1; 9 bases match TRBD2. The CDR3 has 14 amino acids. CDR1 MNHNY and CDR2 SVGAGI come from the germline V gene (reference sequence). The junction had 0 bases not matched to a gene; V was cut back by 4 bases and J by 2 bases.